This entry features one T cell receptor beta chain sequence. This clone was counted a few times. Its antigen target is currently unknown. Base qualities were left out, and no much larger clone turns up one base away. The sample belongs to a study of cytomegalovirus exposure and HLA in healthy donors (dated by TCRdb to about 2017). Background for the entire study: An earlier analysis of more than 550 of the donors reported 276 Gb of sequence data and 117 million unique TCR beta sequences obtained from about 170 million T cells. Roughly 300 gigabases of sequencing data and 70 million to 100 million unique TCR sequences were included in an early release covering roughly 600 HLA-typed donors. A later analysis re-examined previously published TCR beta repertoires from roughly 720 donors and added high-resolution HLA genotyping to investigate patterns of TCR occurrence. In the later analysis, no new phenotypic data were used to find candidate immune exposures; instead, reliance was placed on TCR beta sequences and their occurrence across donors. Alongside the repertoire data, information on donor age, sex, ethnicity and CMV serostatus was compiled. The study aimed to test whether cataloging public T cell receptors could reveal signatures of past pathogen exposure. Using immunosequencing, the study profiled T cell repertoires from 500 to 800 subjects and related those repertoires to cytomegalovirus serostatus. In addition to the first cohort of approximately 650 subjects, a separate validation cohort of 120 different subjects was used. The genetic ancestry cluster associated with self-reported Caucasian donors included about 84% of the roughly 400 genotyped donors. The number of typed donors differed by locus: roughly 629-630 for A, B, C, DRB1 and DQB1; some 540 for DQA1; 606 for DPA1; and 450 to 480 for DPB1. High-throughput TCR immunosequencing, statistical association of individual TCRs with disease status, and machine learning were combined to predict cytomegalovirus infection status. Across 300 to 400 genotyped donors of the cohort, an average of about 220,000 unique TCR beta nucleotide sequences per donor were sequenced, and roughly a sixth of those sequences were non-productive. Roughly five DR-DQ haplotypes were treated as single units for association and clustering because of strong linkage in the cohort. All discovery cohort repertoires had been generated using a single sequencing platform. An earlier analysis of some 500 of the donors used high-throughput TCR beta sequencing to judge whether each TCR beta V gene segment behaved as functional or pseudogenic. Genome-wide SNP genotypes for about three fifths of the 666 donors were used in a later genetic analysis, which treated that subset as a discovery cohort. Class I and class II HLA loci were covered by the typing at four-digit resolution.

The cohort consisted of hundreds of healthy bone marrow donors. At the time of sampling, all cohort members were nominally healthy, though unrecorded immune exposures were likely present. The donor tested CMV seropositive and was one of the 289 seropositive cohort members. Each donor provided a peripheral blood sample, and peripheral blood mononuclear cells were used for TCR beta sequencing. Genomic DNA extraction from the blood cell samples was performed with the Qiagen DNeasy Blood Extraction Kit. What the study reported, not specific to this receptor: A later analysis reported that several top co-occurrence clusters appeared linked to parvovirus B19, influenza, CMV and Epstein-Barr virus. When HLA alleles, especially DR and DQ, strongly co-occurred, TCR associations were difficult to assign to individual alleles. The sequencing pipeline was judged likely to have produced a cluster of highly shared sequence variants as a technical artifact. Because the 87-base-pair reads could not distinguish some IMGT-functional V segments, including TRBV6-2 and TRBV6-3, those segments were excluded. While some public TCRs were present in many individuals, most TCR sequences turned up only very rarely across donors. In a later analysis, TCR association rates were found to vary across HLA loci, with the most associated TCRs seen for DRB1 alleles and the fewest for HLA-C alleles. Roughly 15 rarely observed V segments, including chromosome 9 orphons, were excluded from the earlier analysis of several hundred of the donors because counts were too low. Cytomegalovirus status was reported to be diagnosed by the classifier with high specificity and sensitivity in both the original and validation cohorts. HLA typing was unavailable for some donors at each locus, so association tests used only the typed subset. A later analysis found that most CMV-associated TCR beta chains appeared HLA-restricted, with HLA associations seemingly driven largely by CMV exposure. At a false discovery rate of 0.05, a later analysis linked 16,000 or so TCR beta sequences to specific HLA alleles. According to the authors, the approach could potentially be generalized to other disease states and immunological phenotypes. A further reported finding was that TCR beta sequences accurately predicted the HLA-A and HLA-B alleles for most subjects in the first cohort. In a later genetic analysis, fewer N-insertions in productive TCRs were reported among donors in an Asian-associated ancestry cluster than the roughly 700-donor mean. A few of the identified cytomegalovirus-associated TCR beta chains were confirmed in vitro to be specific for cytomegalovirus antigens. The study gave a list of 150 to 200 TCR beta chains associated with cytomegalovirus. Correlated functional status among segregating V segments might reflect linkage disequilibrium, but an unknown experimental factor could not be ruled out. CMV serostatus was the only immune exposure information available for the cohort. In an earlier analysis of approximately 600 of the donors, most TCR beta V segments were observed in productive rearrangements about 90% or about 30% of the time, broadly matching IMGT annotations. Presence/absence analyses assumed roughly uniform sequencing depth across donors, an assumption that may not hold. In a later genetic analysis, a missense DCLRE1C variant was associated with V-gene and J-gene trimming of TCR beta chains, and the association was replicated in an independent cohort. In this cohort, only TCR beta chains were sequenced, and detectable features were limited by the absence of alpha or paired-chain data. Compared with equally common non-associated chains, HLA-associated TCR beta chains in a later analysis were more clonally expanded and had lower generation probabilities.

Taken from the germline V gene, the CDR1 and CDR2 loops are SGHVS and FQNEAQ. The CDR3 sequence holds 14 residues, the cysteine and phenylalanine included. CDR3 DNA only is kept here, 42 bases in frame from base 1. Library generation was performed with the immunoSEQ multiplex PCR assay. A mixture of 60 forward primers for TCR Vbeta segments and 13 reverse primers for TCR Jbeta segments was used in the multiplex PCR. The CDR3 region of rearranged TCR beta genes was amplified from genomic DNA by a multiplex PCR assay. On the Illumina HiSeq System, the amplified TCR beta libraries were sequenced as 87-base-pair reads. Processing in the source paper ran as follows. A later analysis tallied 75 million to 95 million unique TCR beta chains across the approximately 670 repertoires, and approximately 12 million of those chains were shared by two or more donors. A nearest-neighbor algorithm error-corrected the raw reads and collapsed the reads into unique sequences, merging closely related sequences to remove PCR and sequencing errors. To assign V, D and J gene segments, CDR3 sequences were aligned to IMGT reference sequences. For a sequence to be retained, a match of at least six nucleotides was required to both a V gene segment and a J gene segment. A rearrangement was called productive if the CDR3 had no stop codons and remained in frame with V and J, and every other rearrangement was called non-productive. Following IMGT convention, CDR3 was defined as the stretch from the second conserved V-encoded cysteine up to the conserved J-encoded phenylalanine. The earlier analysis of about 610 of the donors excluded sequences that lacked an unambiguous match to a single V gene segment. An earlier analysis of 500 to 700 of the donors classified V segments as functional when productive rearrangements were above 56.7% and as segregating when the standard deviation between donors was above 5%. A statistical classification framework was developed to diagnose cytomegalovirus status using the catalog of TCR beta chain sequences. V and J gene assignment, in a later analysis, came from comparing TCR nucleotide sequences with IMGT/GENE-DB human TR gene sequences. A later analysis assigned CDR3 sequences and most-parsimonious VDJ recombination scenarios with the TCRdist pipeline. In a later analysis, each TCR beta chain was defined by its CDR3 amino acid sequence together with its V-gene family, and reads lacking a unique V-gene family were excluded. To address suspected cross-contamination and a sequencing artifact, a later analysis removed under 600 highly shared, low-generation-probability nucleotide sequences. A later analysis calculated a clonal expansion index for each public chain from normalized within-repertoire ranks of inferred template counts. In a later analysis, generation probabilities were computed with a VDJ recombination model fitted to out-of-frame rearrangements, and the resulting probabilities were checked against IGoR. In a later analysis, TCR-TCR, TCR-HLA and TCR-CMV co-occurrence was scored with hypergeometric tests, and a repertoire-size bias correction was applied to TCR pairs. False discovery rates were estimated in a later analysis by permuting HLA or CMV assignments 20 times. A later analysis grouped co-occurring TCRs with DBSCAN, adding TCRdist sequence similarity when clustering within HLA-allele-positive subsets. Repertoires with fewer than 30,000 or more than 120,000 public chains, plus five repertoires with anomalous nucleotide sharing, were excluded from co-occurrence clustering. Here the immuneACCESS table is served through TCRdb, limited to in-frame sequences with V and J called. Missing clones are a known gap in these copies; in checked studies unresolved V genes cover under half, and the rest lacks a known reason. V, J and clone size derive from that table, while D and trimming were established from the DNA sequence. The sample table shows about 120,000 clones, and roughly 76% are seen once. The top ten constitute about 15% of the sample.

Sequencing was carried out using PBMCs. The TCR comes from a man in his forties or fifties in good health and CMV-seropositive. The chain uses TRBV7-8 and TRBJ2-5, and 8 junction bases match TRBD1. The end of the DNA aligns better with TRBJ2-7, so the J call may be wrong. The DNA is as follows: TGTGCCAGCAGCTCACAGGGACAGGTCAACGAGCAGTACTTC. Its protein reads: CASSSQGQVNEQYF.